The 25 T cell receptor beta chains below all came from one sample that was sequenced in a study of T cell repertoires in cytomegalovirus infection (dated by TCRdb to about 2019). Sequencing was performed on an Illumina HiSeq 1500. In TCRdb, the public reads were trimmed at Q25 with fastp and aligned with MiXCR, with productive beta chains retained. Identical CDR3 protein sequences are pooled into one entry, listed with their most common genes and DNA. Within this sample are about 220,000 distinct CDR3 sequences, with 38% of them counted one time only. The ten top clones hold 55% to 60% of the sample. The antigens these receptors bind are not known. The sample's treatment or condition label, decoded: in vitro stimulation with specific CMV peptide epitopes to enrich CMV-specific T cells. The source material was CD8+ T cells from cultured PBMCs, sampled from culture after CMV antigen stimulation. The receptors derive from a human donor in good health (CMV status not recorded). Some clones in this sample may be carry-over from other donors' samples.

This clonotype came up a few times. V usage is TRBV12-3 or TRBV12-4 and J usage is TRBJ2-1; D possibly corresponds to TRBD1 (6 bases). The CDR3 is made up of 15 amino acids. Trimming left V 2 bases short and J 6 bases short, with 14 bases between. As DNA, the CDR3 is TGTGCCAGCAGTTTAAGTGCAGGGGAAACCAATGAGCAGTTCTTC. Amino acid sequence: CASSLSAGETNEQFF.

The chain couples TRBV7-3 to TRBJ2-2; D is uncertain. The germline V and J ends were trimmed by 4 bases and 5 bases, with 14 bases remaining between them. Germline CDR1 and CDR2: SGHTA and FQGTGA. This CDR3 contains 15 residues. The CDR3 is CASSWATLGTGELFF. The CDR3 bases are TGTGCCAGCAGCTGGGCGACATTAGGAACCGGGGAGCTGTTTTTT.

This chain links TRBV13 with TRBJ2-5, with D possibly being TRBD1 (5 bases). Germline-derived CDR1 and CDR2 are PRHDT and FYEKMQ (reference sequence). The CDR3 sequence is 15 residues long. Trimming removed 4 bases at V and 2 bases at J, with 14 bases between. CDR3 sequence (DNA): TGTGCCAGCAGCTCCCTTAGACAGATTCAAGAGACCCAGTACTTC. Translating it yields CASSSLRQIQETQYF.

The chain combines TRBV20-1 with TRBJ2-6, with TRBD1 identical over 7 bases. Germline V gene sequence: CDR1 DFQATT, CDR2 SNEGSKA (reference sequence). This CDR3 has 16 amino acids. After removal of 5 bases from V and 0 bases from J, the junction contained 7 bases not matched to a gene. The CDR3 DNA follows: TGCAGTGCTTGGTGGACAGGAGACTCTGGGGCCAACGTCCTGACTTTC. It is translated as CSAWWTGDSGANVLTF.

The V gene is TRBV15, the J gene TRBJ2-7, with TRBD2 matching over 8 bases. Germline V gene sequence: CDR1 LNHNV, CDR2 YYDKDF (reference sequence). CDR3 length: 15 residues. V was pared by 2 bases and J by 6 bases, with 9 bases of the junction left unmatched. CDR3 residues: CATSRNLGRAGEQYF. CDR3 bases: TGTGCCACCAGCAGAAACCTCGGGAGGGCCGGCGAGCAGTACTTC.

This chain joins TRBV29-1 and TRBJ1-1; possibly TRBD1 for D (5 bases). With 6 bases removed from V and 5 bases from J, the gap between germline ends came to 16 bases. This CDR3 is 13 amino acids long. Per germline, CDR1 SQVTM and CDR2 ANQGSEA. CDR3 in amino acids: CSVERPGTTEAFF. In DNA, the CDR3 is TGCAGCGTGGAGAGGCCTGGGACGACTGAAGCTTTCTTT.

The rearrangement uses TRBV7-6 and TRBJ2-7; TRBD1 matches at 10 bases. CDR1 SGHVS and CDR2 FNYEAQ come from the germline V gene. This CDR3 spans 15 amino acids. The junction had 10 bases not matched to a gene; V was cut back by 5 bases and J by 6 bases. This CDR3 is CASSHRGQGSGEQYF. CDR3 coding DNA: TGTGCCAGCAGCCACCGGGGACAGGGGAGCGGCGAGCAGTACTTC.

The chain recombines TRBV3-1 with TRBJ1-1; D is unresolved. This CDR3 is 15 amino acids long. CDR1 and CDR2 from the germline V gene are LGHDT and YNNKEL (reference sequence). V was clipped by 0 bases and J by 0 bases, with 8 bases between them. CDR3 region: CASSQDGSVNTEAFF. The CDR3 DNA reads TGTGCCAGCAGCCAAGATGGGTCCGTGAACACTGAAGCTTTCTTT. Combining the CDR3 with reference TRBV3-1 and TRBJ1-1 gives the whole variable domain DTAVSQTPKYLVTQMGNDKSIKCEQNLGHDTMYWYKQDSKKFLKIMFSYNNKELIINETVPNRFSPKSPDKAHLNLHINSLELGDSAVYFCASSQDGSVNTEAFFGQGTRLTVV.

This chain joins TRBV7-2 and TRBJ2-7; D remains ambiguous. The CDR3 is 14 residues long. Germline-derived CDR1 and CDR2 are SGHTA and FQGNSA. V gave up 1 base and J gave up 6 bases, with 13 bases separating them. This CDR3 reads CASSLVEKAFEQYF. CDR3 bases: TGTGCCAGCAGCTTAGTCGAGAAGGCGTTCGAGCAGTACTTC. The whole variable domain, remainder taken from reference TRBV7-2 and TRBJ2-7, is GAGVSQSPSNKVTEKGKDVELRCDPISGHTALYWYRQSLGQGLEFLIYFQGNSAPDKSGLPSDRFSAERTGGSVSTLTIQRTQQEDSAVYLCASSLVEKAFEQYFGPGTRLTVT.

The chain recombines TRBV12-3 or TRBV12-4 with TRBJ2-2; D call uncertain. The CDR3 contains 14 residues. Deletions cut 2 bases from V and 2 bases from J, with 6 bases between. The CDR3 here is CASSLSVNTGELFF. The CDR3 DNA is TGTGCCAGCAGTTTATCTGTTAACACCGGGGAGCTGTTTTTT.

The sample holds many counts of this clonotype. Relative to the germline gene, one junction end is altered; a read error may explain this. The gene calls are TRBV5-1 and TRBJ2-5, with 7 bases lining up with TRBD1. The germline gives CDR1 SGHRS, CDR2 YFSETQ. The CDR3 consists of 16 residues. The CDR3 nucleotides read TGCGCAAGCAGCTTGTCTTCTGACAGGGACCAAGAGACCCAGTACTTC. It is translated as CASSLSSDRDQETQYF.

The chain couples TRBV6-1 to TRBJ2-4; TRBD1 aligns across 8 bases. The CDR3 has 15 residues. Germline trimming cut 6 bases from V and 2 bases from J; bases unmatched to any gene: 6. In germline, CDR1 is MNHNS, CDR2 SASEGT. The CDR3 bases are TGTGCCAGCAGCCTCGACAGGGGATCCAAAAACATTCAGTACTTC. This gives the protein CASSLDRGSKNIQYF.

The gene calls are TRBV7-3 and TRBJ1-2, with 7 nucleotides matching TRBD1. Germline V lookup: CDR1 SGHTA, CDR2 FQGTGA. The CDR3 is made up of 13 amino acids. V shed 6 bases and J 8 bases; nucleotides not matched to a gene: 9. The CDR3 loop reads CASRRQGRDGYTF. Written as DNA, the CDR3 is TGTGCCAGCAGACGACAGGGAAGGGACGGCTACACCTTC.

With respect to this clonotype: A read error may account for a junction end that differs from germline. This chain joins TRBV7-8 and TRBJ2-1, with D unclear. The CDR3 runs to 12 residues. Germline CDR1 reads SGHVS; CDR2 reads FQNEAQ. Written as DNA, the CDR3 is TGTGCCAGCAGCTTAGGATGGAATGAGCCGTTCTTC. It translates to CASSLGWNEPFF. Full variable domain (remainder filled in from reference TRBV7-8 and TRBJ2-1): GAGVSQSPRYKVAKRGQDVALRCDPISGHVSLFWYQQALGQGPEFLTYFQNEAQLDKSGLPSDRFFAERPEGSVSTLKIQRTQQEDSAVYLCASSLGWNEPFFGPGTRLTVL.

The CDR3 loop is CASSFPRGLNTGELFF. For the CDR3, the DNA is TGTGCCAGCAGCTTTCCCCGGGGGCTTAACACCGGGGAGCTGTTTTTT. The V call is TRBV7-6, the J call TRBJ2-2; D may match TRBD1 or TRBD2 (6 bases each). The CDR3 extends over 16 amino acids. CDR1 is SGHVS, CDR2 FNYEAQ, per germline. The V gene lost 3 bases and the J gene lost 2 bases, with 13 bases spanning the gap.

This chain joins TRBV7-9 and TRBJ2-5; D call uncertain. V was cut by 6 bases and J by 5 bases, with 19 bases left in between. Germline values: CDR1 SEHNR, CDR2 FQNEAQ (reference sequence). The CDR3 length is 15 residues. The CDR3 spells CASSRLRANGETQYF. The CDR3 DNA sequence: TGTGCCAGCAGTCGCCTGAGAGCGAACGGGGAGACCCAGTACTTC.

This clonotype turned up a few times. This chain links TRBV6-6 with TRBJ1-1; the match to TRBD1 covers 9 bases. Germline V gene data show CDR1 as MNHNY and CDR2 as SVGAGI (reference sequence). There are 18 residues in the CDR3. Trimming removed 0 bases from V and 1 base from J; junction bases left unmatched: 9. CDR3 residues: CASSYSSRTGVENTEAFF. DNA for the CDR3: TGTGCCAGCAGTTACTCGAGTCGGACAGGGGTTGAGAACACTGAAGCTTTCTTT.

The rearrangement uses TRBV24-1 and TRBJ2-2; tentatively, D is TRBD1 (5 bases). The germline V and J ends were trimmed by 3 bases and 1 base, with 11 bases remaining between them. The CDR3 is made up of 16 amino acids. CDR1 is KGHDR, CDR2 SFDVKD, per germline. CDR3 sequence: CATSDDSEENTGELFF. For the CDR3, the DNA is TGTGCCACCAGTGATGACAGCGAAGAGAACACCGGGGAGCTGTTTTTT.

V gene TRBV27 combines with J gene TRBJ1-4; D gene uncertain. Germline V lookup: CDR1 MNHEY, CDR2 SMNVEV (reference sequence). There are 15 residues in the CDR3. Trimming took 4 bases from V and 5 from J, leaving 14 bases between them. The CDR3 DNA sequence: TGTGCCAGCAGTTCCACTCCGGCGCGGAATGAAAAACTGTTTTTT. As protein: CASSSTPARNEKLFF.

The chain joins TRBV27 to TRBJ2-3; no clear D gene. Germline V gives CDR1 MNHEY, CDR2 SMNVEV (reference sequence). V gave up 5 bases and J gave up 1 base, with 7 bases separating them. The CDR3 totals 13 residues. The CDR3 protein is CASSHGGTDTQYF. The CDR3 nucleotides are TGTGCCAGCAGTCACGGTGGCACAGATACGCAGTATTTT.

This chain's CDR3 is CASSIVAGAYNEQFF. The DNA of the CDR3 is TGTGCCAGTAGTATTGTAGCGGGGGCTTACAATGAGCAGTTCTTC. The V and J genes are TRBV19 and TRBJ2-1, with 9 bases matching TRBD2. The germline gives CDR1 LNHDA, CDR2 SQIVND (reference sequence). The CDR3 has 15 amino acids. V shed 3 bases, J shed 4 bases, and the junction held 4 bases outside the gene matches.

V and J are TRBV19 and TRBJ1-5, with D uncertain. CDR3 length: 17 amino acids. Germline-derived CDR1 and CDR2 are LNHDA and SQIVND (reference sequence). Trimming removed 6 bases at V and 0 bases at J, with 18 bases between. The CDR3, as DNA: TGTGCCAGTAGCACCCGCCGATATAGTTCTAGCAATCAGCCCCAGCATTTT. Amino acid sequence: CASSTRRYSSSNQPQHF.

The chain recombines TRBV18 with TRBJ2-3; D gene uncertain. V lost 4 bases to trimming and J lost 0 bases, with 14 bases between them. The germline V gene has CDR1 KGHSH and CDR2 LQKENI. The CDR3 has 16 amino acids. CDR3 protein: CASSHSSDPSTDTQYF. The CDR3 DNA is TGTGCCAGCTCACACTCATCGGACCCTAGCACAGATACGCAGTATTTT.

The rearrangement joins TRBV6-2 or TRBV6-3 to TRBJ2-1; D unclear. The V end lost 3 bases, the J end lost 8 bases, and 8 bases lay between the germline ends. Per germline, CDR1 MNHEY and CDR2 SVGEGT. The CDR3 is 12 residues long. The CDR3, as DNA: TGTGCCAGCAGTTATCCCGACCATGAGCAGTTCTTC. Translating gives CASSYPDHEQFF.

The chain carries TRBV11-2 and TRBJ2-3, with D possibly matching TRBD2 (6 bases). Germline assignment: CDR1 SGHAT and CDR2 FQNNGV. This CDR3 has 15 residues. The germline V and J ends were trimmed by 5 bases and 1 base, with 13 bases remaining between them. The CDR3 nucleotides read TGTGCCAGCAGCCCGGGGGTTGTAGGCACAGATACGCAGTATTTT. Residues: CASSPGVVGTDTQYF.